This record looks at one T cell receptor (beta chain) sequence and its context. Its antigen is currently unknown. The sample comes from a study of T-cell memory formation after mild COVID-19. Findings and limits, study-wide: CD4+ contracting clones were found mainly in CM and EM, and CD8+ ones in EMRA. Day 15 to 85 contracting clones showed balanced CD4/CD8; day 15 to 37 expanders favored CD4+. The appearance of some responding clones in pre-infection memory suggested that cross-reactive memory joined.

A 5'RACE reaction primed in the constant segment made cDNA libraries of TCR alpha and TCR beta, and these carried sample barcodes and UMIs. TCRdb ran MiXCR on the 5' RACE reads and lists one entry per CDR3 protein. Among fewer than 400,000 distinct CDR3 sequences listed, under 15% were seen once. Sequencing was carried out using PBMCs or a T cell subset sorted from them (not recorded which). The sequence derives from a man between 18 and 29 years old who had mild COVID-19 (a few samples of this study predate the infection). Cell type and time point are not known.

In DNA form, the CDR3 reads TGTGCCAGCAGTTACGAGGGGGCCTATGGCTACACCTTC. Translating it yields CASSYEGAYGYTF. The chain combines TRBV6-5 with TRBJ1-2; 7 bases are a match to TRBD1. From germline, CDR1 is MNHEY and CDR2 SVGAGI. This CDR3 region has 13 residues. V dropped 2 bases and J dropped 4; count of bases not matched to a gene: 1.